This T cell receptor (beta chain) was observed in a study of cytomegalovirus exposure and HLA in healthy donors. PCR used 60 Vbeta primers and 13 Jbeta primers. Here immunoSEQ multiplex PCR was the method, and the copy in TCRdb shows in-frame clones only, minus some. The profile shows 150,000 to 200,000 clones, roughly 82% of them singletons. CDR1 is MNHEY, CDR2 SVGAGI, per germline. The CDR3 consists of 13 residues. Trimming removed 6 bases from V and 4 bases from J, with 12 bases in between. Note on this clone: Antigen: not known.

Regarding the study as a whole: Another analysis was done later, and it associated more than 15,000 TCR beta sequences with HLA alleles at 0.05 false discovery rate. TCR beta V- and J-gene trimming was later associated with a missense DCLRE1C variant.

The chain carries TRBV6-5 and TRBJ1-2; tentatively, D is TRBD1 (6 bases). This TCR derives from a man between 35 and 55 years old in good health and CMV-seronegative. Sequenced material: PBMCs. The DNA of the CDR3 is TGTGCCAGCAGGTTACAGGGCTCCTATGGCTACACCTTC. This translates into CASRLQGSYGYTF.